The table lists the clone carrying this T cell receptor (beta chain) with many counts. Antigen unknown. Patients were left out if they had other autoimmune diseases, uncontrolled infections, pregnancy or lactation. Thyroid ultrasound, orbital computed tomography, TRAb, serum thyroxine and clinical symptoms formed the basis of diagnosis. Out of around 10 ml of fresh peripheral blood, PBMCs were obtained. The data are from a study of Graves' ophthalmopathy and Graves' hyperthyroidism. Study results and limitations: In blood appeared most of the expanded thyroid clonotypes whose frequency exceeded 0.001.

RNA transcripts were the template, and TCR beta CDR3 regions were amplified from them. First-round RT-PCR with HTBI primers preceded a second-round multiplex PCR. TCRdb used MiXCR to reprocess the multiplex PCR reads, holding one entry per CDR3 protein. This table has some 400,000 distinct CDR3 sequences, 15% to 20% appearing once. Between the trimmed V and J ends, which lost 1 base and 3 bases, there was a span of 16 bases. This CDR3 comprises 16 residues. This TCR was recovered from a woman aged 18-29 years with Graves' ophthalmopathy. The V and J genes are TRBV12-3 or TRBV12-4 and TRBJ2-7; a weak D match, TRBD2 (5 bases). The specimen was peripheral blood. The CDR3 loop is CASSLDPQRSLYEQYF. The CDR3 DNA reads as TGTGCCAGCAGTTTAGATCCCCAGCGGAGCCTCTACGAGCAGTACTTC.